The 16 T cell receptor beta chains in this list originate from one sample, sequenced in a study of identical twins. TCRdb recomputed calls from the 5' RACE reads with MiXCR, one row per CDR3 protein. The table lists roughly 230,000 distinct CDR3 sequences, around 8.3% of them singletons, with roughly 3.1% in the top ten. The same sample was also studied in work on yellow fever vaccine responses in identical twins.

The material sequenced was CD8+ T cells sorted from blood. Receptors were obtained from a woman between 18 and 29 years old in good health.

In its sample, this clonotype was seen many times. The rearrangement joins TRBV9 to TRBJ2-7; D remains ambiguous. The V and J ends lost 7 bases and 6 bases respectively, with 5 bases between them. This CDR3 contains 9 residues. Germline-derived CDR1 and CDR2 are SGDLS and YYNGEE. The CDR3 DNA reads as TGTGCCAGCGGGCCCGAGCAGTACTTC. Translating gives CASGPEQYF.

This clonotype has only a few counts. The gene calls are TRBV4-1 and TRBJ1-4, with a tentative D call TRBD1 (5 bases). V lost 5 bases, J lost 3 bases, and 16 bases lay in between. The CDR3 runs to 16 residues. Germline CDR1 and CDR2: MGHRA and YSYEKL. CDR3 bases: TGCGCCAGCAGCGGACGGTCAGGGCCTTCTAATGAAAAACTGTTTTTT. Its protein product is CASSGRSGPSNEKLFF.

In its sample, this clonotype was seen a few times. Compared with germline, one end of the junction differs, possibly owing to a read error. The chain recombines TRBV6-2 or TRBV6-3 with TRBJ2-7, with unresolved D. The germline CDR1 and CDR2 sequences are MNHEY and SVGEGT. The CDR3 has 10 amino acids. The DNA of the CDR3 is TGTGCCAGCAGTTATCTCTTAGGATTCTTC. It is translated as CASSYLLGFF.

This clonotype was found many times. The chain carries TRBV29-1 and TRBJ2-7; D gene uncertain. Trimming removed 7 bases at V and 0 bases at J, with 10 bases between. This CDR3 has 12 amino acids. Germline loops: CDR1 SQVTM, CDR2 ANQGSEA. For the CDR3, the DNA is TGCAGCGCTCAACTACCCTCCTACGAGCAGTACTTC. This encodes CSAQLPSYEQYF.

This clonotype has only a few counts. The V gene is TRBV4-2, the J gene TRBJ2-3; D ambiguous. The V gene lost 1 base and the J gene lost 2 bases, with 7 bases spanning the gap. There are 14 residues in the CDR3. Germline-derived CDR1 and CDR2 are LGHNA and YNFKEQ. The CDR3 sequence is CASSQVSDTDTQYF. CDR3 in DNA: TGTGCCAGCAGCCAAGTGTCCGACACAGATACGCAGTATTTT.

The chain recombines TRBV4-3 with TRBJ2-3; no clear D. The germline V gene encodes CDR1 LGHNA and CDR2 YSLEER. The CDR3 consists of 17 residues. Trimming took off 0 bases at V and 2 bases at J, with 15 bases between the two ends. The CDR3 DNA sequence: TGCGCCAGCAGCCAAGATCTCGAACTGACGCCCACAGATACGCAGTATTTT. This sequence encodes CASSQDLELTPTDTQYF.

V usage is TRBV5-1 and J usage is TRBJ2-7, with D unclear. Germline CDR1 SGHRS, CDR2 YFSETQ. Trimming left V 5 bases short and J 4 bases short, with 16 bases between. CDR3 size: 14 residues. CDR3 in DNA: TGCGCCAGCAGGTCCGCCCATACTTTTTACGAGCAGTACTTC. Translated: CASRSAHTFYEQYF. Using reference TRBV5-1 and TRBJ2-7 for the parts outside the CDR3, the full variable domain is KAGVTQTPRYLIKTRGQQVTLSCSPISGHRSVSWYQQTPGQGLQFLFEYFSETQRNKGNFPGRFSGRQFSNSRSEMNVSTLELGDSALYLCASRSAHTFYEQYFGPGTRLTVT.

This clonotype was seen a few times. The chain is built from TRBV12-3 or TRBV12-4 and TRBJ2-1; perhaps D is TRBD1 or TRBD2 (5 bases each). Trimming pared 4 bases from V and 8 bases from J, leaving 12 bases between. CDR3 length equals 13 residues. CDR3 sequence reads: CASSSGTPYEQFF. The CDR3 DNA is TGTGCCAGCAGTTCCGGGACCCCATATGAGCAGTTCTTC.

The CDR3 protein is CASSGYERGAYNEQFF. For the CDR3, the DNA is TGTGCCAGCAGCGGTTATGAGCGGGGGGCATACAATGAGCAGTTCTTC. The chain is built from TRBV7-2 and TRBJ2-1; the match to TRBD2 covers 9 bases. The CDR3 loop spans 16 amino acids. The germline V gene encodes CDR1 SGHTA and CDR2 FQGNSA. V shed 5 bases, J shed 4 bases, and the junction held 9 bases outside the gene matches. Based on the CDR3 plus reference TRBV7-2 and TRBJ2-1, the full variable domain is GAGVSQSPSNKVTEKGKDVELRCDPISGHTALYWYRQSLGQGLEFLIYFQGNSAPDKSGLPSDRFSAERTGGSVSTLTIQRTQQEDSAVYLCASSGYERGAYNEQFFGPGTRLTVL.

This clonotype was detected ten times or more. The J gene is TRBJ2-1, the V gene TRBV5-5; 8 nucleotides agree with TRBD2. V shed 4 bases and J 8 bases; nucleotides not matched to a gene: 17. Per germline, CDR1 SGHKS and CDR2 YYEKEE (reference sequence). The CDR3 sequence is 17 residues long. The CDR3 is CASSLRGADLRKHEQFF. DNA of the CDR3: TGTGCCAGCAGCCTGCGGGGGGCTGACCTCCGAAAGCATGAGCAGTTCTTC.

The J gene is TRBJ2-3, the V gene TRBV9, with a weak D call TRBD1 (5 bases). CDR3 size: 17 residues. CDR1 and CDR2 (germline): SGDLS, YYNGEE. V dropped 4 bases and J dropped 0 bases, with 18 bases sitting between them. The CDR3 loop is CASSPRQFQTSTDTQYF. CDR3 sequence (DNA): TGTGCCAGCAGCCCAAGACAGTTTCAAACTAGCACAGATACGCAGTATTTT.

In its sample, this clonotype was seen many times. The chain combines TRBV7-3 with TRBJ1-2; 10 bases are a match to TRBD1. V shed 3 bases and J 6 bases; nucleotides not matched to a gene: 1. The CDR3 is 13 residues long. Germline CDR1 and CDR2: SGHTA and FQGTGA. The CDR3 spells CASSFGQGDGYTF. The CDR3 region has the DNA TGTGCCAGCAGCTTCGGACAGGGGGATGGCTACACCTTC.

This clonotype was seen only a few times. V gene TRBV5-1 combines with J gene TRBJ2-5; D is ambiguous. The CDR3 has 14 amino acids. Germline CDR1 SGHRS, CDR2 YFSETQ. V was clipped by 4 bases and J by 4 bases, with 14 bases between them. The CDR3 region is CASSVDLVGETQYF. CDR3 sequence (DNA): TGCGCCAGCAGCGTGGACCTAGTCGGAGAGACCCAGTACTTC.

This clonotype was counted ten times or more. V usage is TRBV29-1 and J usage is TRBJ2-7, with D hard to call. CDR1 and CDR2 (germline): SQVTM, ANQGSEA. The CDR3 has 15 amino acids. V lost 3 bases and J 0 bases, leaving 15 bases between the germline ends. CDR3 region: CSVELQSKSSYEQYF. CDR3 bases: TGCAGCGTTGAGTTACAGTCCAAAAGCTCCTACGAGCAGTACTTC.

In its sample, this clonotype was seen a few times. The chain links TRBV2 to TRBJ2-7; 8 bases map to TRBD1. The V gene end was trimmed by 7 bases and the J gene end by 2 bases; junction bases not matched to a gene: 4. Germline V gene sequence: CDR1 SNHLY, CDR2 FYNNEI. This CDR3 comprises 13 residues. The CDR3 region is CASTVTGAYEQYF. The DNA of the CDR3 is TGTGCCAGCACTGTGACAGGGGCCTACGAGCAGTACTTC.

Only a few counts were recorded for this clonotype. V and J are TRBV9 and TRBJ2-7, with D possibly TRBD1 on 6 matching bases. The CDR3 is made up of 14 amino acids. V lost 1 base, J lost 3 bases, and 11 bases lay in between. Germline-derived CDR1 and CDR2 are SGDLS and YYNGEE. Written as DNA, the CDR3 is TGTGCCAGCAGCGTAAGGGGGATGGGCTACGAGCAGTACTTC. Amino acid sequence: CASSVRGMGYEQYF.